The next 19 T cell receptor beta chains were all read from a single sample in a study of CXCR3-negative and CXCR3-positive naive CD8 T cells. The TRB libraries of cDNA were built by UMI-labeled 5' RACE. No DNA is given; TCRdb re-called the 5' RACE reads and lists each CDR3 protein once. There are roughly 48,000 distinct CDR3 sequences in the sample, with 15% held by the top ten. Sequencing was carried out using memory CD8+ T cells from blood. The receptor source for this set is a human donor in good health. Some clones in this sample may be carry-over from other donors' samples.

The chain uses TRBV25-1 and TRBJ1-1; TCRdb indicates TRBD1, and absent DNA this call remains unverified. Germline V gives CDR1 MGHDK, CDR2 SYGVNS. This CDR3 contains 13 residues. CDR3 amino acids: CASSGQGGTEAFF.

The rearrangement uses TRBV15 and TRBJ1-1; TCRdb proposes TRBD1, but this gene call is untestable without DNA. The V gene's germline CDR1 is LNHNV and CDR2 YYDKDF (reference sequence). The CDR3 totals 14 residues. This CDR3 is CATRGGTFGAAAFF.

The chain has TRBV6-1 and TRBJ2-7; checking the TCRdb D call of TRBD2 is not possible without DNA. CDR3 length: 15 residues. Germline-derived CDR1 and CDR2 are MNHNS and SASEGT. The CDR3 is CASAWSGLDDYEQYF.

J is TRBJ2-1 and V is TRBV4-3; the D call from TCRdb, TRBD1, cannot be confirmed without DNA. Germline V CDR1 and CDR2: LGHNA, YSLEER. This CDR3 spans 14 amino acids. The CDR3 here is CASSQGGTINEQFF.

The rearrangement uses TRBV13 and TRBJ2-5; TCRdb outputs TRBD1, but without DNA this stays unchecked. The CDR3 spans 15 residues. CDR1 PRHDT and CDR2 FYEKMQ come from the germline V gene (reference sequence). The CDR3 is CASSLRTGIQETQYF.

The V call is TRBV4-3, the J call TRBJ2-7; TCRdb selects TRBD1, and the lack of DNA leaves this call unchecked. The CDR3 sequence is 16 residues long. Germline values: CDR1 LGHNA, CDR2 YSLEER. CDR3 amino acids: CASSQSPGTGGYEQYF.

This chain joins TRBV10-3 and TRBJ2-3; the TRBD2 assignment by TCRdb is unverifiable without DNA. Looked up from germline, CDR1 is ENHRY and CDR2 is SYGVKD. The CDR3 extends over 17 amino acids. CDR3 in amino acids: CAISDLSSGSSTDTQYF.

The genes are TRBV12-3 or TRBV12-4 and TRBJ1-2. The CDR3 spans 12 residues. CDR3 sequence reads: CASSLVDYGYTF.

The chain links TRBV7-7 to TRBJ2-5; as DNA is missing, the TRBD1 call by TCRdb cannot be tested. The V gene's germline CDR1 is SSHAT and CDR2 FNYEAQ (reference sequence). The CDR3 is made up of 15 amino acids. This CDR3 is CASSALGTGVETQYF.

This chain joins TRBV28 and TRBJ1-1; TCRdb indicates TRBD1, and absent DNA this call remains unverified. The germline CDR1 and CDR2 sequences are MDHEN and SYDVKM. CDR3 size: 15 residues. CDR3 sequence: CASSASWGLNTEAFF.

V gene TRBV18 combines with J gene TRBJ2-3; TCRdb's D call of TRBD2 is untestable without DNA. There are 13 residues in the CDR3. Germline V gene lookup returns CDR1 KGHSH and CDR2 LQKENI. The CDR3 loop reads CASFGGLTDTQYF.

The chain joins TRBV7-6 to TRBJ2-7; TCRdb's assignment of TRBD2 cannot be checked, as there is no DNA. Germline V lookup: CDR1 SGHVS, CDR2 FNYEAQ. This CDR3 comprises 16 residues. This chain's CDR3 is CASSLSGALVTYEQYF.

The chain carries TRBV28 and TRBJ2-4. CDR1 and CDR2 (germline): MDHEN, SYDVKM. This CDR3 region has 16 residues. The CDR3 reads CASSHTADVAKNIQYF.

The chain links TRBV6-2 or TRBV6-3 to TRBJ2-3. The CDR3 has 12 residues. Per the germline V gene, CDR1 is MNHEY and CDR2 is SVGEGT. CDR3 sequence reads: CASLDGTDTQYF.

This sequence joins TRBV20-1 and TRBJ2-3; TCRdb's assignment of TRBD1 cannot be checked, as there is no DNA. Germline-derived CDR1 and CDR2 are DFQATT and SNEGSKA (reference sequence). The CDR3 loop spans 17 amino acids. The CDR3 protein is CSASPGGAGDSTDTQYF.

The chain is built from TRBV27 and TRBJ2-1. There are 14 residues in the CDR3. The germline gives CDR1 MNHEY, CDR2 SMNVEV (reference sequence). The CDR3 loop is CASSLFLANNEQFF.

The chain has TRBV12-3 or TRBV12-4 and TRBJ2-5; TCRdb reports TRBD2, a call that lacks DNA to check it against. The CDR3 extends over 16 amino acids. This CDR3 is CASTSSTSGDQETQYF.

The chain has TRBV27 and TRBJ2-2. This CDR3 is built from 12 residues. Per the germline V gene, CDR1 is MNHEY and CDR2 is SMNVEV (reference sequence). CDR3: CASSLAAGELFF.

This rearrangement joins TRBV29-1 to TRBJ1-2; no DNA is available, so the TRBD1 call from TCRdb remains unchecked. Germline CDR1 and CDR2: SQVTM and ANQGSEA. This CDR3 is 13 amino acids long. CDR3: CSVPRTDIYGYTF.